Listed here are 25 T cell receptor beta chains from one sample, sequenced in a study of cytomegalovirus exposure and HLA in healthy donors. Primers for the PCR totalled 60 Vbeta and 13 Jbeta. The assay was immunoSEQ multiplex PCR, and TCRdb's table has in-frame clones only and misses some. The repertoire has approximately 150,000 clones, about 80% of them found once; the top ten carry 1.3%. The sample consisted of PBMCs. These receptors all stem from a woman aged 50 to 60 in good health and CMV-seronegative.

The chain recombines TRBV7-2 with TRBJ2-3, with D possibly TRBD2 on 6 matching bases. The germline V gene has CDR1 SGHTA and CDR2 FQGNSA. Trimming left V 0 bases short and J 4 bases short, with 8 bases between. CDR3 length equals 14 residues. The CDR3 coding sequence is TGTGCCAGCAGCTTAGCGGGGGGATCAGATACGCAGTATTTT. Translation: CASSLAGGSDTQYF.

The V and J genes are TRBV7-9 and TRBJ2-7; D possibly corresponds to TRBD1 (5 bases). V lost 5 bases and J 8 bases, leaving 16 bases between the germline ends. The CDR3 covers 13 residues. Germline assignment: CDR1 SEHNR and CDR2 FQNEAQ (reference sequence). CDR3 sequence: CASSDGHPRQQYF. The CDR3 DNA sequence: TGTGCCAGCAGCGATGGACACCCCCGGCAGCAGTACTTC.

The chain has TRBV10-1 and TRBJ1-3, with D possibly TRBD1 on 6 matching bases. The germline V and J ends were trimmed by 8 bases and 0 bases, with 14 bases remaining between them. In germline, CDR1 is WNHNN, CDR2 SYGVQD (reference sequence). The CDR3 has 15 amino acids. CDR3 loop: CASGLRDTSGNTIYF. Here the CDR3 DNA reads TGCGCCAGCGGATTACGGGACACCTCTGGAAACACCATATATTTT.

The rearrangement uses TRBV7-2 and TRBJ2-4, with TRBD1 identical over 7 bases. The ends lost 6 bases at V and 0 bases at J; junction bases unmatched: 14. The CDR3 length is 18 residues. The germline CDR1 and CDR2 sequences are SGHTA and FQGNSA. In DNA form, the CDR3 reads TGTGCCAGCAGTCCCGGACAGGCCAGGTGGTTAGCCAAAAACATTCAGTACTTC. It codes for CASSPGQARWLAKNIQYF.

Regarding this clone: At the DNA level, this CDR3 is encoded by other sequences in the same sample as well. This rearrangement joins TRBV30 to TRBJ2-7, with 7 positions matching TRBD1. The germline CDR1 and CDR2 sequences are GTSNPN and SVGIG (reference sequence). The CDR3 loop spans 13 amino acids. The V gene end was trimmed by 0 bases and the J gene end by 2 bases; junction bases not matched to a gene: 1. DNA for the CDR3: TGTGCCTGGAGTGTTCAGGGGGCCTACGAGCAGTACTTC. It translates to CAWSVQGAYEQYF.

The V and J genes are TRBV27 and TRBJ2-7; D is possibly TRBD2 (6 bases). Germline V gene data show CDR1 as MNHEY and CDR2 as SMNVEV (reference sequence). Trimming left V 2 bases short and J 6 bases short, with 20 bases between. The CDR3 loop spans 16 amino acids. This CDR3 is CASSLRGDFPGSEQYF. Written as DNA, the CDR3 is TGTGCCAGCAGTTTACGCGGGGACTTTCCAGGTTCCGAGCAGTACTTC.

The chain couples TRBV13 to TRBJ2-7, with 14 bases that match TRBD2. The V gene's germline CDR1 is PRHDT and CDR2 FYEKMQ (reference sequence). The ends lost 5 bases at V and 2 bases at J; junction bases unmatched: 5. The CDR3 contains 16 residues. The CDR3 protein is CASSTQTSGRAYEQYF. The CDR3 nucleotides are TGTGCCAGCAGCACTCAGACTAGCGGGAGGGCCTACGAGCAGTACTTC. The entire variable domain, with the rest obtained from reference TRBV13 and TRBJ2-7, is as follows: AAGVIQSPRHLIKEKRETATLKCYPIPRHDTVYWYQQGPGQDPQFLISFYEKMQSDKGSIPDRFSAQQFSDYHSELNMSSLELGDSALYFCASSTQTSGRAYEQYFGPGTRLTVT.

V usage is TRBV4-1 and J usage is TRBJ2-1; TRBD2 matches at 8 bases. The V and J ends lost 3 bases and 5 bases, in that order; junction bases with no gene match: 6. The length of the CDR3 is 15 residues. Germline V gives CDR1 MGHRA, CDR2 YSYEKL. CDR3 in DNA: TGCGCCAGCAGCCAGACCGGGACTAGGAACAATGAGCAGTTCTTC. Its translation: CASSQTGTRNNEQFF.

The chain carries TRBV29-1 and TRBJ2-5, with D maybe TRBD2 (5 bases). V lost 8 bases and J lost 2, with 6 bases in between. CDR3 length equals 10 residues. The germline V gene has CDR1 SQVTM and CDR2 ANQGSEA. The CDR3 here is CSSGQETQYF. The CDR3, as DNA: TGCAGCTCGGGGCAAGAGACCCAGTACTTC. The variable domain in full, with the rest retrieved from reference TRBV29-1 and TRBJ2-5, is SAVISQKPSRDICQRGTSLTIQCQVDSQVTMMFWYRQQPGQSLTLIATANQGSEATYESGFVIDKFPISRPNLTFSTLTVSNMSPEDSSIYLCSSGQETQYFGPGTRLLVL.

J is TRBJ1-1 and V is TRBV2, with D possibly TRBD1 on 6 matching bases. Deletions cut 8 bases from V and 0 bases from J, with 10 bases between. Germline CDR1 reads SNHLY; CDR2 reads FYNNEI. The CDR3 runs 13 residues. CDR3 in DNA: TGTGCCAGCCTACAGGGTCTGAACACTGAAGCTTTCTTT. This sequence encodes CASLQGLNTEAFF.

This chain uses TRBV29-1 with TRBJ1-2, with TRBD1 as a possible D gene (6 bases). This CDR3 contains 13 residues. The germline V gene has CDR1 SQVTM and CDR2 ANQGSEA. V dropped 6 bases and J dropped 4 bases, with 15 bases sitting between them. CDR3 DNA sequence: TGCAGCGTGCCCTCAGGGGCGGCCTATGGCTACACCTTC. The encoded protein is CSVPSGAAYGYTF.

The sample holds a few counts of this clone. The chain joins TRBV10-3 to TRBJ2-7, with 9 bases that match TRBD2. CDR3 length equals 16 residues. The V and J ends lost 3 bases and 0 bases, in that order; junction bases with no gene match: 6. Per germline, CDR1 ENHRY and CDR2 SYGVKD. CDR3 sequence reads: CAISDLSGGSSYEQYF. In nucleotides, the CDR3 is TGTGCCATCAGTGACCTAAGCGGGGGGAGCTCCTACGAGCAGTACTTC.

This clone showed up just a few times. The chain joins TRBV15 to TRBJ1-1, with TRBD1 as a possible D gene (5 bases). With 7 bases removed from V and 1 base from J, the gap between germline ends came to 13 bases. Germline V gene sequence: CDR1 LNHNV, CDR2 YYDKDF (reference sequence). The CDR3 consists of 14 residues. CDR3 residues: CATTYLGGNTEAFF. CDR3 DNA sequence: TGTGCCACCACCTATCTGGGGGGGAACACTGAAGCTTTCTTT.

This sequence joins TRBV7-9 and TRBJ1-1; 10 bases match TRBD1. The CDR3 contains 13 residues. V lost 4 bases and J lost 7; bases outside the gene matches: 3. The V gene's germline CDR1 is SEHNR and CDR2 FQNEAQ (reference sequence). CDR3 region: CASSSGQGLEAFF. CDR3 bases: TGTGCCAGCAGCTCGGGACAGGGGCTTGAAGCTTTCTTT.

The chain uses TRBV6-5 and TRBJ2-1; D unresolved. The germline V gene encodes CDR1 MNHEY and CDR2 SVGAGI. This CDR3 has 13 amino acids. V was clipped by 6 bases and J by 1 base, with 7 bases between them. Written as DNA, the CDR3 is TGTGCCAGCAGCGTAGTTTCCTACAATGAGCAGTTCTTC. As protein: CASSVVSYNEQFF.

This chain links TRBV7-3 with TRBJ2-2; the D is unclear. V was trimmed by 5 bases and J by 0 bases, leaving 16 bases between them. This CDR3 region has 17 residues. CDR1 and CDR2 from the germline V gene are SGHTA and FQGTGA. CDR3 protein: CASSPRVPPTNTGELFF. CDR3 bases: TGTGCCAGCAGCCCCCGAGTACCCCCCACGAACACCGGGGAGCTGTTTTTT.

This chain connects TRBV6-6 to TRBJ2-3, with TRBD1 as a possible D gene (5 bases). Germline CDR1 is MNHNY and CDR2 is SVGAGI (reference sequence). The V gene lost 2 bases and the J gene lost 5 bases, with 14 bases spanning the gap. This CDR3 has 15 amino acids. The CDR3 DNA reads TGTGCCAGCAGTTACCCAGGGAAGGTAGAAGATACGCAGTATTTT. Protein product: CASSYPGKVEDTQYF.

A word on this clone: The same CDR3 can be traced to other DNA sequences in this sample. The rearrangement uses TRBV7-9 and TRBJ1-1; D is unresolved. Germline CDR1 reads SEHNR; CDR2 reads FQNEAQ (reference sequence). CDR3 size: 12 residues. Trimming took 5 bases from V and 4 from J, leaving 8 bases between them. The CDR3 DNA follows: TGTGCCAGCAGCCCGGGAGGCACTGAAGCTTTCTTT. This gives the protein CASSPGGTEAFF.

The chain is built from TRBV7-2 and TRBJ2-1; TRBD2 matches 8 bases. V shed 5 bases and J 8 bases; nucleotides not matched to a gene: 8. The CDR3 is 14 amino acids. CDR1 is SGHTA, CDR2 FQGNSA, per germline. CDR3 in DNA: TGTGCCAGCAGCCCATACAACGGGGGGGATGAGCAGTTCTTC. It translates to CASSPYNGGDEQFF.

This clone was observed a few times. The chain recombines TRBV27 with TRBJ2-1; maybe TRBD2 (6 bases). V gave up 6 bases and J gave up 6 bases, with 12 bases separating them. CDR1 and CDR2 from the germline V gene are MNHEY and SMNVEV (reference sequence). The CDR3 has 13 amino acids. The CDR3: CASSQVGLNEQFF. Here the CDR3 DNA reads TGTGCCAGCAGCCAGGTGGGACTCAATGAGCAGTTCTTC.

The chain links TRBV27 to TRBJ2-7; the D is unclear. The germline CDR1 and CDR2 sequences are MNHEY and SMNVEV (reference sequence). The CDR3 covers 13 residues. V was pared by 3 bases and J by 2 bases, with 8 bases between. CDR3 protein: CASSLTPAYEQYF. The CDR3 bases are TGTGCCAGCAGTTTGACTCCAGCCTACGAGCAGTACTTC.

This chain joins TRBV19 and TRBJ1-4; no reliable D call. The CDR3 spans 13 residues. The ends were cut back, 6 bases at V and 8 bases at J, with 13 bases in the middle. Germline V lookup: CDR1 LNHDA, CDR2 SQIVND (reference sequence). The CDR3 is CASRVPLREKLFF. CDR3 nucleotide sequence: TGTGCCAGTAGAGTGCCCTTGCGGGAAAAACTGTTTTTT.

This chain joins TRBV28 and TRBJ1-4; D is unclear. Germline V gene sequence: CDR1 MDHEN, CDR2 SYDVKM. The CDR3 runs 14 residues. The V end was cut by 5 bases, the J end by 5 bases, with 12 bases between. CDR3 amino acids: CASSNSPLNEKLFF. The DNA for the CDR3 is TGTGCCAGCAGTAATTCCCCTTTGAATGAAAAACTGTTTTTT.

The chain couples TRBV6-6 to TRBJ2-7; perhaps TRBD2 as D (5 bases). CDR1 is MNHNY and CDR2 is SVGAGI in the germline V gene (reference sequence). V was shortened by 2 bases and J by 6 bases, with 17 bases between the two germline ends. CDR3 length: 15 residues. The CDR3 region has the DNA TGTGCCAGCAGTTACGCCGGAAACGAGGGTGGCGAGCAGTACTTC. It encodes CASSYAGNEGGEQYF.

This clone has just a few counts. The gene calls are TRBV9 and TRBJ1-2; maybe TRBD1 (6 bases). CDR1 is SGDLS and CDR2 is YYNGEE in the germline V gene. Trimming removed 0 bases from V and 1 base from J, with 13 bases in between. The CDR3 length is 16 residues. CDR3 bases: TGTGCCAGCAGCGTAGGAGCTACAGGGCGTAACTATGGCTACACCTTC. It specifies CASSVGATGRNYGYTF.